Given below is one TCR beta chain in context. Its antigen is not known. Method: immunoSEQ multiplex PCR; TCRdb's copy keeps in-frame clones and lacks some. The sample has approximately 110,000 clones; 87% are singletons. This record comes from a study of T cell responses to AZD1222 COVID-19 vaccine. Study details: Analysis merged second doses at about 4 or about 12 weeks. Overall study results and limits: Spike-spanning, vaccine-associated CD4 TCRs were dominant at 160-218 and 743-854. Nearly half of spike-specific TCRs reportedly target unmutated variant regions. Increased Spike-specific TCR breadth and depth were observed after two AZD1222 doses.

The CDR3 is 15 amino acids. Germline assignment: CDR1 MGHRA and CDR2 YSYEKL. V was pared by 4 bases and J by 2 bases, with 13 bases between. This chain joins TRBV4-1 and TRBJ2-3, with D possibly being TRBD1 (6 bases). The specimen comprised peripheral blood, sampled on day 0 of AZD1222 vaccination. The sequence was obtained from an adult in good health. The CDR3 protein is CASSPQGTITDTQYF. CDR3 DNA sequence: TGCGCCAGCAGCCCCCAGGGGACGATCACAGATACGCAGTATTTT.